These T cell receptor beta chains were read from a single sample in a study of T cell repertoires in cytomegalovirus infection. One entry per CDR3 protein results from TCRdb running MiXCR on the reads. The data contain about 920,000 distinct CDR3 sequences, around 29% of them singletons. These receptors are not linked to any known antigen. The sequences come from cultured CD8+ T cells from PBMCs, collected from culture after CMV antigen stimulation. Receptors were obtained from a human donor in good health (CMV status not recorded). Some clones in this sample may be carry-over from other donors' samples. Both conserved end residues are part of each CDR3. The D gene is left open where the match is weak. For some rows the clone size is stated as once, few or many, or as a class when expanded; others skip it.

d_gene | j_gene | v_gene | abundance | CDR3nt | CDR3aa
- | TRBJ2-3 | TRBV5-1 | - | TGCGCCAGCAGCTTGGTCTGGGGGCCAGATACGCAGTATTTT | CASSLVWGPDTQYF
- | TRBJ1-5 | TRBV7-8 | many | TGTGCCAGCAGCTTAGCGGGTCCTCGACATCAGCCCCAGCATTTT | CASSLAGPRHQPQHF
- | TRBJ2-1 | TRBV11-2 | few | TGTGCCAGCAGCTTACTTTACGGGGTAGTCGATGAACAGTTCTTC | CASSLLYGVVDEQFF
- | TRBJ2-1 | TRBV10-2 | - | TGCGCCACCTCGTCCGGGGGGCCCTCCTACAATGAGCAGTTCTTC | CATSSGGPSYNEQFF
- | TRBJ2-1 | TRBV14 | - | TGTGCCAGCAGCCAACGACAGGACAATGAGCAGTTCTTC | CASSQRQDNEQFF
TRBD1 | TRBJ2-1 | TRBV2 | - | TGTGCCAGCAGTGAATCAGGGACAGCCTACAATGAGCAGTTCTTC | CASSESGTAYNEQFF
TRBD2 | TRBJ2-3 | TRBV4-2 | - | TGTGCCAGCAGCCCCCCGAATAGCGGGGGAATCGAGGATACGCAGTATTTT | CASSPPNSGGIEDTQYF
- | TRBJ1-5 | TRBV6-6 | few | TGTGCCAGCAGTTACGTTAGCAATCAGCCCCAGCATTTT | CASSYVSNQPQHF
- | TRBJ2-2 | TRBV7-9 | few | TGTGCCAGCAGCCCCGCTCGTGGGGGGGAGCTGTTTTTT | CASSPARGGELFF
TRBD2 | TRBJ2-1 | TRBV2 | - | TGTGCCAGCCCAGCGGGGAGTTACAATGAGCAGTTCTTC | CASPAGSYNEQFF
- | TRBJ1-1 | TRBV4-3 | - | TGCGCCAGCAGCCAAGAAGAAGACTCGGGGACTGAAGCTTTCTTT | CASSQEEDSGTEAFF
- | TRBJ1-5 | TRBV12-3/TRBV12-4 | many | TGTGCCAGCAGCCCTACGGGGGTAAGCAATCAGCCCCAGCATTTT | CASSPTGVSNQPQHF
TRBD1 | TRBJ2-5 | TRBV7-9 | few | TGTGCCAGCAGCATCCCCAGGCGGGACAGGGGAAGGGAGACCCAGTACTTC | CASSIPRRDRGRETQYF
- | TRBJ2-5 | TRBV7-2 | many | TGTGCCAGCAGCCAAAACCGGGGCGCCGGGACCCAGTACTTC | CASSQNRGAGTQYF
- | TRBJ1-1 | TRBV29-1 | few | TGCAGCGTTGAAGGGCGAAACCCACCTCGGGGCCCTGAAGCTTTCTTT | CSVEGRNPPRGPEAFF
- | TRBJ1-2 | TRBV29-1 | - | TGCAGCGTTGGATCCAGGACAAATTATGGCTACACCTTC | CSVGSRTNYGYTF
- | TRBJ2-7 | TRBV5-6 | - | TGTGCCAGCAGCCCTCTCATGGGGATGATGACCTACGAGCAGTACTTC | CASSPLMGMMTYEQYF
- | TRBJ1-1 | TRBV7-6 | few | TGTGCCAGCAGCTTAGGACAGCGAGGTTTGGAGAACACTGAAGCTTTCTTT | CASSLGQRGLENTEAFF
- | TRBJ1-4 | TRBV7-2 | many | TGTGCCAGCAGCTCTACCTTCCGACAGGACCCAACTAATGAAAAACTGTTTTTT | CASSSTFRQDPTNEKLFF
- | TRBJ1-5 | TRBV6-1 | - | TGTGCCAGCAGTGACGAAAGGGAGGATCAGCCCCAGCATTTT | CASSDEREDQPQHF
- | TRBJ1-1 | TRBV7-3 | - | TGTGCCAGCAGCAATAAGGGGGGCCGTGAAGCTTTCTTT | CASSNKGGREAFF
TRBD1 | TRBJ2-3 | TRBV3-1 | - | TGTGCCAGCAGCCAAGAAACTGTAACAGGGGCTAGCACAGATACGCAGTATTTT | CASSQETVTGASTDTQYF
- | TRBJ2-1 | TRBV6-5 | few | TGTGCCAGCAGCTCCGCCAATGAGCAGTTCTTC | CASSSANEQFF
- | TRBJ1-2 | TRBV5-6 | - | TGTGCCAGCAGAAAACAGTCCCGCTATGGCTACACCTTC | CASRKQSRYGYTF
TRBD1 | TRBJ2-2 | TRBV6-6 | - | TGTGCCAGCAGTAAGACAGGGCGAGGCACCGGGGAGCTGTTTTTT | CASSKTGRGTGELFF
- | TRBJ1-1 | TRBV6-1 | few | TGTGCCAGCAGTGAATGGGCAGTTTTCATGAACACTGAAGCTTTCTTT | CASSEWAVFMNTEAFF
TRBD1 | TRBJ1-1 | TRBV6-5 | - | TGTGCCAGCAGTTCCTTGGGACAGGGGTACACTGAAGCTTTCTTT | CASSSLGQGYTEAFF
- | TRBJ2-3 | TRBV10-3 | few | TGTGCCATCAGGGACAGCACAGATACGCAGTATTTT | CAIRDSTDTQYF
- | TRBJ2-3 | TRBV6-1 | - | TGTGCCAGCCGTCGGATCGGGGGCACAGATACGCAGTATTTT | CASRRIGGTDTQYF
- | TRBJ2-2 | TRBV7-2 | many | TGTGCCAGTCCTGGGAGCGAGTGGGCAGGTTCCACCGGGGAGCTGTTTTTT | CASPGSEWAGSTGELFF
- | TRBJ1-1 | TRBV7-2 | many | TGTGCCAGCAGCTTAGTCGCTGAAGCTTTCTTT | CASSLVAEAFF
- | TRBJ1-1 | TRBV19 | - | TGTGCCAGTAGCAGAGTTGGCCGGACGCAAGCTTTCTTT | CASSRVGRTQAFF
- | TRBJ2-2 | TRBV28 | - | TGTGCCAGCAGTTTACCAGTACGCCTTGCAAGAATCGCGAACACCGGGGAGCTGTTTTTT | CASSLPVRLARIANTGELFF
TRBD1 | TRBJ2-1 | TRBV9 | - | TGTGCCAGCAGCAAACAGGGGGCGGCCAAACAAAACAATGAGCAGTTCTTC | CASSKQGAAKQNNEQFF
- | TRBJ1-5 | TRBV27 | few | TGTGCCAGCAGTTTGGGAAGCCCGGGAAGCAATCAGCCCCAGCATTTT | CASSLGSPGSNQPQHF
- | TRBJ1-5 | TRBV7-9 | many | TGTGCCAGCAGCTTAGCCAGGCAACCGGGGCAGCCCCAGCATTTT | CASSLARQPGQPQHF
TRBD1 | TRBJ2-7 | TRBV27 | - | TGTGCCAGCAGGCAGGGGACAGGGCCCTTCCACGAGCAGTACTTC | CASRQGTGPFHEQYF
TRBD2 | TRBJ2-2 | TRBV4-3 | - | TGCGCCAGCAGCCAAGGGGTTTCTAGCGGGGGTATAGCCGGGGAGCTGTTTTTT | CASSQGVSSGGIAGELFF
- | TRBJ1-2 | TRBV12-3/TRBV12-4 | few | TGTGCCAGCAGTTCGTTCGTAGGGGAAGAGTATGGCTACACCTTC | CASSSFVGEEYGYTF
TRBD2 | TRBJ2-7 | TRBV6-1 | - | TGTGCCAGCAGTGCTACTAGCGGGGGACTCTACGAGCAGTACTTC | CASSATSGGLYEQYF
- | TRBJ2-5 | TRBV7-3 | many | TGTGCCAGCAGCCAAGGGACTCGCGGAGGGGAGACCCAGTACTTC | CASSQGTRGGETQYF
TRBD2 | TRBJ2-1 | TRBV24-1 | - | TGTGCCACCAGTGATTCCCTAGCGGGGGAAGGCGATGAGCAGTTCTTC | CATSDSLAGEGDEQFF
- | TRBJ2-3 | TRBV27 | few | TGTGCCAGCAGTTTAGTCCGGGTGACAGATACGCAGTATTTT | CASSLVRVTDTQYF
- | TRBJ1-4 | TRBV5-4 | - | TGTGCCAGCAGCTTGGACTTAGGAGATGAAAAACTGTTTTTT | CASSLDLGDEKLFF
- | TRBJ2-3 | TRBV14 | - | TGTGCCAGCAGCCAAAGAGCAGATACGCAGTATTTT | CASSQRADTQYF
- | TRBJ1-5 | TRBV12-3/TRBV12-4 | - | TGTGCCAGCAGTTTATTACAGAATCAGCCCCAGCATTTT | CASSLLQNQPQHF
- | TRBJ1-1 | TRBV7-9 | - | TGTGCCAGCAGGAAAAAAGGGGGAGGGTTGAACACTGAAGCTTTCTTT | CASRKKGGGLNTEAFF
TRBD2 | TRBJ2-1 | TRBV15 | - | TGTGCCACCAGCCCGAGTTCGGGGGGGAGAACATTTGAGCAGTTCTTC | CATSPSSGGRTFEQFF
- | TRBJ1-2 | TRBV11-2 | few | TGTGCCAGCAGCTCCCGTGGGGGGGGTTACTATGGCTACACCTTC | CASSSRGGGYYGYTF
- | TRBJ2-1 | TRBV7-6 | - | TGTGCCAGCAGCTCCCGTCTAGCCAGGGATGCCAATGAGCAGTTCTTC | CASSSRLARDANEQFF
TRBD1 | TRBJ2-2 | TRBV12-3/TRBV12-4 | - | TGTGCCAGCACCCTTTCCACAGGGGGCTATAACACCGGGGAGCTGTTTTTT | CASTLSTGGYNTGELFF
- | TRBJ2-2 | TRBV10-3 | - | TGTGCCAGCAGCGGGGACAGCGCGAACACCGGGGAGCTGTTTTTT | CASSGDSANTGELFF
- | TRBJ2-1 | TRBV6-6 | - | TGTGCCAGCAGTTCCCCCCCCGGGCAGCAGTTCTTC | CASSSPPGQQFF